Presented here are 5 T cell receptor beta chains from one specimen sequenced in a study of T cells in Graves' hyperthyroidism and ophthalmopathy. Authors of the study amplified TCR beta CDR3 regions from RNA transcripts. RT-PCR in the first round (using the HTBI primer set) targeted the TCR CDR3. MiXCR, run by TCRdb on the multiplex PCR reads, gives a single entry per CDR3 protein. Of about 580,000 distinct CDR3 sequences listed, about 15% are singletons. The sequencing input was blood. The receptors were gathered from a woman in her thirties with Graves' hyperthyroidism that later progressed to Graves' ophthalmopathy.

This chain connects TRBV19 to TRBJ2-7; 11 bases align to TRBD2. This CDR3 is 15 amino acids long. Germline V lookup: CDR1 LNHDA, CDR2 SQIVND (reference sequence). With V trimmed by 4 bases and J by 2 bases, 4 bases remained unmatched. The DNA for the CDR3 is TGTGCCAGTAGTAAACTAGCGGGAGACACCTACGAGCAGTACTTC. Translated, it gives CASSKLAGDTYEQYF.

This clonotype was counted many times. This rearrangement joins TRBV27 to TRBJ2-7, with a possible D match to TRBD1 (6 bases). Germline CDR1 reads MNHEY; CDR2 reads SMNVEV (reference sequence). V dropped 5 bases and J dropped 3 bases, with 20 bases sitting between them. CDR3 length equals 16 residues. The CDR3: CASSPRATTGLYEQYF. CDR3 nucleotide sequence: TGTGCCAGCAGTCCACGAGCGACGACAGGACTCTACGAGCAGTACTTC.

The table lists this clonotype with many counts. The chain employs TRBV29-1 and TRBJ2-1; D is undetermined. Germline V gives CDR1 SQVTM, CDR2 ANQGSEA. V lost 3 bases to trimming and J lost 7 bases, with 13 bases between them. This CDR3 is built from 13 residues. The CDR3 here is CSVELTLRNEQFF. In nucleotides, the CDR3 is TGCAGCGTTGAGCTGACTCTTCGAAATGAGCAGTTCTTC.

This clonotype was counted a few times. A much bigger clone sits one base away, suggesting this may be a read error. The V call is TRBV11-1, the J call TRBJ2-1, with D possibly TRBD1 on 6 matching bases. Trimming took 1 base from V and 4 from J, leaving 11 bases between them. The CDR3 is 15 amino acids. In germline, CDR1 is SGHAT, CDR2 FQDESV (reference sequence). The CDR3 is CASSLGTERYNEQFF. DNA for the CDR3: TGTGCCAGCAGCTTAGGGACAGAACGTTACAATGAGCAGTTCTTC.

J is TRBJ2-3 and V is TRBV15; 13 bases line up with TRBD2. Germline CDR1 reads LNHNV; CDR2 reads YYDKDF (reference sequence). This CDR3 has 16 residues. Unmatched junction bases numbered 4, after V lost 5 bases and J lost 2 bases. The CDR3 DNA reads TGTGCCACCAGCCGACTAGCGGGAGGAAACACAGATACGCAGTATTTT. Amino acids: CATSRLAGGNTDTQYF.